Shown below are 24 T cell receptor beta chains from a single sample sequenced in a study of blood T cell repertoires in COVID-19. TCRdb's copy holds only in-frame clones and misses some; the assay was immunoSEQ multiplex PCR. The sample carries approximately 440,000 clones, 88% recorded once. Sequences were obtained from peripheral blood. Receptor source: a woman in her 50s with COVID-19, enrolled during active disease.

This chain joins TRBV23-1 and TRBJ1-2; D remains ambiguous. TRBV23-1 is an ORF for which the function is uncertain. Trimming pared 10 bases from V and 5 bases from J, leaving 5 bases between. The CDR3 has 9 residues. CDR3 protein: CAMEYGYTF. DNA of the CDR3: TGCGCCATGGAGTATGGCTACACCTTC.

The V and J genes are TRBV3-1 (or the pseudogene TRBV3-2) and TRBJ1-6, with 10 bases fitting TRBD1. Germline lookup yields CDR1 LGHDT and CDR2 YNNKEL (reference sequence). The V segment lost 1 base and the J segment 9 bases; nucleotides outside the gene matches: 0. This CDR3 has 14 residues. The CDR3 nucleotides read TGTGCCAGCAGCCAAGGGGACAGGGGTTCACCCCTCCACTTT. This encodes CASSQGDRGSPLHF.

The table lists this clone with a few counts. The CDR3 is CASSGPDKFSSYGYTF. The CDR3 DNA follows: TGTGCCAGCAGCGGACCGGACAAGTTTTCCTCCTATGGCTACACCTTC. This chain links TRBV5-6 with TRBJ1-2; D may be TRBD1 (5 bases). Germline assignment: CDR1 SGHDT and CDR2 YYEEEE. The CDR3 length is 16 residues. V shed 4 bases and J shed 4 bases, with 20 bases lying between them.

In this sample, this clone turned up once. This chain connects TRBV6-5 to TRBJ1-5; TRBD1 matches 7 bases. This CDR3 spans 14 amino acids. Germline V gene data show CDR1 as MNHEY and CDR2 as SVGAGI. V gave up 10 bases and J gave up 5 bases; unmatched junction bases: 11. DNA of the CDR3: TGTGCCACCCGTAAGGGGGCCGGTGATCAGCCCCAGCATTTT. Encoded protein: CATRKGAGDQPQHF.

The genes are TRBV7-9 and TRBJ2-1; 9 bases map to TRBD2. The V gene's germline CDR1 is SEHNR and CDR2 FQNEAQ (reference sequence). The CDR3 is 13 residues long. V was pared by 8 bases and J by 9 bases, with 8 bases of the junction left unmatched. The DNA of the CDR3 is TGTGCCAGCTACAGCGGGGGGACAAGTGAGCAGTTCTTC. It is translated as CASYSGGTSEQFF.

The chain has TRBV2 and TRBJ2-1, with 9 positions matching TRBD1. Trimming removed 6 bases from V and 9 bases from J; junction bases left unmatched: 6. In germline, CDR1 is SNHLY, CDR2 FYNNEI. The CDR3 totals 13 residues. CDR3 amino acids: CASRPGTGFEQFF. CDR3 nucleotides: TGTGCCAGCAGGCCCGGGACAGGGTTTGAGCAGTTCTTC.

The chain has TRBV13 and TRBJ1-1; D perhaps matches TRBD1 (5 bases). The V gene's germline CDR1 is PRHDT and CDR2 FYEKMQ (reference sequence). There are 14 residues in the CDR3. V dropped 1 base and J dropped 1 base, with 7 bases sitting between them. The CDR3 reads CASSLDRPNTEAFF. Written as DNA, the CDR3 is TGTGCCAGCAGCTTAGACAGGCCGAACACTGAAGCTTTCTTT.

This clone was counted a single time. The J gene is TRBJ2-2, the V gene TRBV2; possible D gene TRBD2, 5 bases. The V gene lost 2 bases and the J gene lost 6 bases, with 16 bases spanning the gap. Germline loops: CDR1 SNHLY, CDR2 FYNNEI. This CDR3 has 16 residues. CDR3 sequence: CASSELSISGSGELFF. The CDR3 DNA is TGTGCCAGCAGTGAATTATCCATCTCGGGGTCCGGGGAGCTGTTTTTT.

The rearrangement joins TRBV5-4 to TRBJ2-1, with 12 bases lining up with TRBD2. The CDR3 is 15 residues long. Per germline, CDR1 SGHNT and CDR2 YYREEE (reference sequence). V lost 3 bases, J lost 6 bases, and 4 bases stayed unmatched. The CDR3 loop reads CASSSTSGGVNEQFF. The CDR3 coding sequence is TGTGCCAGCAGCTCGACTAGCGGGGGCGTCAATGAGCAGTTCTTC. The full variable domain, in which reference TRBV5-4 and TRBJ2-1 provide the parts outside the CDR3, is ETGVTQSPTHLIKTRGQQVTLRCSSQSGHNTVSWYQQALGQGPQFIFQYYREEENGRGNFPPRFSGLQFPNYSSELNVNALELDDSALYLCASSSTSGGVNEQFFGPGTRLTVL.

This sequence joins TRBV25-1 and TRBJ2-1; TRBD2 matches 10 bases. The length of the CDR3 is 13 residues. The V segment lost 3 bases and the J segment 10 bases; nucleotides outside the gene matches: 3. Germline CDR1 reads MGHDK; CDR2 reads SYGVNS. The CDR3: CASSDLGLAEQFF. The CDR3 DNA sequence: TGTGCCAGCAGTGATCTGGGACTAGCGGAGCAGTTCTTC. The full variable domain, its missing parts supplied by reference TRBV25-1 and TRBJ2-1, is EADIYQTPRYLVIGTGKKITLECSQTMGHDKMYWYQQDPGMELHLIHYSYGVNSTEKGDLSSESTVSRIRTEHFPLTLESARPSHTSQYLCASSDLGLAEQFFGPGTRLTVL.

V and J are TRBV19 and TRBJ2-5, with 8 bases that match TRBD2. Germline V gene sequence: CDR1 LNHDA, CDR2 SQIVND (reference sequence). The V and J ends lost 0 bases and 3 bases, in that order; junction bases with no gene match: 15. CDR3 size: 19 residues. The CDR3 DNA sequence: TGTGCCAGTAGTATAGATCCCCTCGTTGCGGGGGGACCCAAAGAGACCCAGTACTTC. This encodes CASSIDPLVAGGPKETQYF.

The rearrangement uses TRBV9 and TRBJ2-5; 9 bases are shared with TRBD1. This CDR3 is 14 amino acids long. Germline trimming cut 3 bases from V and 3 bases from J; bases unmatched to any gene: 3. CDR1 and CDR2 from the germline V gene are SGDLS and YYNGEE. The CDR3 loop reads CASSARTGEETQYF. In DNA, the CDR3 is TGTGCCAGCAGCGCGCGGACAGGGGAAGAGACCCAGTACTTC.

The chain is built from TRBV7-9 and TRBJ1-2, with D possibly TRBD1 on 5 matching bases. V dropped 5 bases and J dropped 5 bases, with 21 bases sitting between them. The germline CDR1 and CDR2 sequences are SEHNR and FQNEAQ (reference sequence). This CDR3 spans 16 amino acids. CDR3 in amino acids: CASSPTDRPRDYGYTF. CDR3 nucleotides: TGTGCCAGCAGCCCCACCGACAGACCAAGGGATTATGGCTACACCTTC.

The rearrangement uses TRBV12-3 or TRBV12-4 and TRBJ2-7; a weak D match, TRBD2 (6 bases). This CDR3 has 13 amino acids. V lost 6 bases to trimming and J lost 6 bases, with 15 bases between them. As DNA, the CDR3 is TGTGCCAGCAGCCCCTTTTCCGGGGGCGAGCAGTACTTC. This translates into CASSPFSGGEQYF.

Points on this clone: One end of the junction fails to match germline, which may point to a read error. V is TRBV27 and J is TRBJ2-1, with D tentatively TRBD2 (5 bases). CDR3 length equals 12 residues. CDR1 and CDR2 from the germline V gene are MNHEY and SMNVEV (reference sequence). For the CDR3, the DNA is TGTGCCAGCAGTTTACTGGGGAGTGGGGTAGTCTTC. Amino acids: CASSLLGSGVVF.

The rearrangement links TRBV11-2 to TRBJ1-2, with unresolved D. This CDR3 has 9 residues. The germline V gene encodes CDR1 SGHAT and CDR2 FQNNGV. With 8 bases removed from V and 8 bases from J, the gap between germline ends came to 6 bases. The CDR3 sequence: CASLPGYTF. CDR3 DNA sequence: TGTGCCAGCCTACCCGGCTACACCTTC.

This clone was found once. The V and J genes are TRBV19 and TRBJ2-3; a possible D gene is TRBD1 (5 bases). The V end was cut by 7 bases, the J end by 2 bases, with 13 bases between. Germline V gives CDR1 LNHDA, CDR2 SQIVND (reference sequence). CDR3 length equals 14 residues. The CDR3 region has the DNA TGTGCCAGTAAGACAGCAAGGCCCACAGATACGCAGTATTTT. As protein: CASKTARPTDTQYF.

The CDR3 region is CASSARQGGAEAFF. CDR3 bases: TGTGCCAGCAGCGCTCGACAGGGTGGGGCTGAAGCTTTCTTT. This chain uses TRBV3-1 (or the pseudogene TRBV3-2) with TRBJ1-1; 7 bases fit TRBD1. The germline gives CDR1 LGHDT, CDR2 YNNKEL (reference sequence). V gave up 5 bases and J gave up 6 bases; unmatched junction bases: 9. The CDR3 totals 14 residues.

The rearrangement links TRBV19 to TRBJ2-4, with 9 bases that match TRBD2. Germline V gene data show CDR1 as LNHDA and CDR2 as SQIVND (reference sequence). Trimming removed 1 base from V and 6 bases from J; junction bases left unmatched: 7. This CDR3 spans 16 amino acids. The CDR3 here is CASSIAPGLAVNIQYF. The CDR3 DNA reads as TGTGCCAGTAGTATAGCTCCGGGACTAGCTGTAAACATTCAGTACTTC.

The chain joins TRBV3-1 (or the pseudogene TRBV3-2) to TRBJ1-3; 8 nucleotides agree with TRBD1. CDR3 size: 16 residues. Losses at the gene ends were 3 bases for V and 3 bases for J; bases not matched to a gene: 7. The germline V gene has CDR1 LGHDT and CDR2 YNNKEL (reference sequence). CDR3 DNA: TGTGCCAGCAGCCATTTTTCAGGGGGCGGTGGAAACACCATATATTTT. Amino acid sequence: CASSHFSGGGGNTIYF.

The rearrangement uses TRBV2 and TRBJ1-2; 7 bases are a match to TRBD1. Germline V gene lookup returns CDR1 SNHLY and CDR2 FYNNEI. The CDR3 has 15 residues. Unmatched junction bases numbered 8, after V lost 3 bases and J lost 4 bases. CDR3 loop: CASSDPLGQAYGYTF. The DNA of the CDR3 is TGTGCCAGCAGTGATCCCCTAGGACAGGCCTATGGCTACACCTTC.

The chain has TRBV19 and TRBJ2-6, with D perhaps matching TRBD1 (5 bases). With 3 bases removed from V and 18 bases from J, the gap between germline ends came to 18 bases. The CDR3 is 13 residues long. Germline CDR1 reads LNHDA; CDR2 reads SQIVND (reference sequence). The CDR3 DNA reads as TGTGCCAGTAGTATCAGTCAGGGTGCCGTGGAGACTTTC. Translated, it gives CASSISQGAVETF.

The genes are TRBV5-1 and TRBJ1-2; TRBD1 is a possible D gene (5 bases). There are 12 residues in the CDR3. The V end lost 3 bases, the J end lost 4 bases, and 7 bases lay between the germline ends. Looked up from germline, CDR1 is SGHRS and CDR2 is YFSETQ. CDR3 sequence reads: CASSSQGYGYTF. The CDR3 DNA sequence: TGCGCCAGCAGCTCTCAGGGCTATGGCTACACCTTC.

The gene calls are TRBV30 and TRBJ2-1; no clear D gene. V was shortened by 4 bases and J by 3 bases, with 7 bases between the two germline ends. The V gene's germline CDR1 is GTSNPN and CDR2 SVGIG (reference sequence). This CDR3 has 12 amino acids. The CDR3 sequence is CAWKSSYNEQFF. DNA of the CDR3: TGTGCCTGGAAGTCCAGCTACAATGAGCAGTTCTTC.